The entry that follows covers one TCR beta chain sequence. Its antigen is unknown. The record originates from a study of T cells in Graves' hyperthyroidism and ophthalmopathy. Study-wide results and caveats: Peripheral blood also featured most of the thyroid clonotypes expanded above 0.001.

The source material, RNA transcripts, was used to amplify TCR beta CDR3 regions. The primer set for the first-round RT-PCR of the TCR CDR3 was HTBI. One entry per CDR3 protein, called by TCRdb with MiXCR from the multiplex PCR reads. The sample lists about 570,000 distinct CDR3 sequences, approximately 44% seen once, with around 20% in the top ten. Exclusions: uncontrolled infection, other autoimmune disease, pregnancy, lactation. Together with thyroid ultrasound, orbital computed tomography, serum thyroxine and TRAb, clinical symptoms were used for diagnoses. V shed 6 bases and J 3 bases; nucleotides not matched to a gene: 6. Germline V gives CDR1 ENHRY, CDR2 SYGVKD. The CDR3 runs to 14 residues.

The sequencing sample was made of peripheral blood or thyroid tissue (not recorded which). The chain has TRBV10-3 and TRBJ2-7, with TRBD1 matching over 9 bases. This TCR was recovered from an adult woman with Graves' disease, either hyperthyroidism or ophthalmopathy (not recorded which). In nucleotides, the CDR3 is TGTGCCATCAGGGGAGGACAGGGGATCTACGAGCAGTACTTC. It yields the protein CAIRGGQGIYEQYF.